The sequence of this T cell receptor beta chain was determined in a study of STAT3 mutations in large granular lymphocyte leukemia. Whole-study results and caveats: In T-cell large granular lymphocyte leukemia, about half of patients showed multiple immunodominant subclonotypes.

Clones were sequenced by immunoSEQ multiplex PCR, and TCRdb holds only the in-frame ones, with some missing. Of some 3,500 clones in the sample, 74% were seen once. V lost 1 base and J lost 3, with 5 bases in between. Germline loops: CDR1 SGHDT, CDR2 YYEEEE. CDR3 size: 12 residues. Points on this clone: Its antigen remains unknown.

V and J are TRBV5-6 and TRBJ2-7; unclear D gene. This clonotype was obtained from a man in his sixties with T-cell large granular lymphocyte leukemia. Some clones in this sample may be carry-over from other donors' samples. Sequenced material: peripheral blood mononuclear cells. CDR3 loop: CASSLSVYEQYF. CDR3 nucleotide sequence: TGTGCCAGCAGCTTGTCAGTCTACGAGCAGTACTTC.